The TCR beta chain described here comes from a study of T cells in Graves' hyperthyroidism and ophthalmopathy. About the study: Before treatment of any kind, peripheral blood was taken at initial diagnosis.

This clonotype showed up just a few times. Its antigen is currently unknown. Inclusion characteristics of ophthalmopathy patients comprised a Clinical Activity Score of at least 3, a NOSPECS grade of at least 4, and duration under 3 months. Exclusion followed for patients with uncontrolled infection, other autoimmune disease, pregnancy or lactation. The CDR3 consists of 15 residues. J was trimmed by 6 bases and V by 7 bases; bases with no gene match: 15. CDR1 LNHDA and CDR2 SQIVND come from the germline V gene (reference sequence). RNA transcripts yielded amplified TCR beta CDR3 regions. The TCR CDR3 first-round RT-PCR relied on the HTBI primer set. MiXCR, run by TCRdb on the multiplex PCR reads, gives a single entry per CDR3 protein. The sample holds about 400,000 distinct CDR3 sequences, over 13% seen once. Study-wide points: Clonotypes that were expanded in thyroid above 0.001 mostly appeared in blood too.

The TCR was taken from a man over 45 with Graves' ophthalmopathy. Source material: blood. The gene calls are TRBV19 and TRBJ2-7; 7 positions agree with TRBD1. This CDR3 reads CASTPKTGTEGEQYF. As DNA, the CDR3 is TGTGCCAGTACCCCTAAAACAGGGACAGAAGGCGAGCAGTACTTC.